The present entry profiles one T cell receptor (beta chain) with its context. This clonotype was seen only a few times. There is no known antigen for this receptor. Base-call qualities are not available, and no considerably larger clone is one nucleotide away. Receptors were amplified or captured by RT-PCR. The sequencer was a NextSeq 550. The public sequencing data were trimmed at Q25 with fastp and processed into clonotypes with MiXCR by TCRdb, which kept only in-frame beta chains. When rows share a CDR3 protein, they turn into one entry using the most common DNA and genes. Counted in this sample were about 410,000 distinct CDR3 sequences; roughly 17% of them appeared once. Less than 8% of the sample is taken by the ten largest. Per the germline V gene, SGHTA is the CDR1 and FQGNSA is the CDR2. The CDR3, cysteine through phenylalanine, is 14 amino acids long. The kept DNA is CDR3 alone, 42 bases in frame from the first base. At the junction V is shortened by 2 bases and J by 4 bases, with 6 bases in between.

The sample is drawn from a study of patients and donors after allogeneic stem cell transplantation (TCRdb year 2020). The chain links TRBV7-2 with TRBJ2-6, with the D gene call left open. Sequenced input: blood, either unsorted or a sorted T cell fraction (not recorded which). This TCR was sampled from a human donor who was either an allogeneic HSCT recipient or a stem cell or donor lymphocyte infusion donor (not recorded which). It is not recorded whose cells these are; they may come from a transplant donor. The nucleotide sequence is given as TGTGCCAGCAGCTTACCCGGAGGGGCCAACGTCCTGACTTTC. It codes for CASSLPGGANVLTF. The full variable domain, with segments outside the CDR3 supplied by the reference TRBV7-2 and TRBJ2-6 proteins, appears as GAGVSQSPSNKVTEKGKDVELRCDPISGHTALYWYRQSLGQGLEFLIYFQGNSAPDKSGLPSDRFSAERTGGSVSTLTIQRTQQEDSAVYLCASSLPGGANVLTFGAGSRLTVL.